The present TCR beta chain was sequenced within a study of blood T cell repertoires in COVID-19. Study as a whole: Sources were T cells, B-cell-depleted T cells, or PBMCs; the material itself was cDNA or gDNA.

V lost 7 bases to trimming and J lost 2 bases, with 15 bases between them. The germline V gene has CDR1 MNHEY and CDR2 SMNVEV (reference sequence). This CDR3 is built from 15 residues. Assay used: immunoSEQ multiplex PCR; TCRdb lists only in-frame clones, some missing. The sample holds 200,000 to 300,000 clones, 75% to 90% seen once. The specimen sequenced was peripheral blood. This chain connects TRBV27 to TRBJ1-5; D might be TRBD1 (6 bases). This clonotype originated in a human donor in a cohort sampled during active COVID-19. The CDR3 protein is CASTTGLGGNQPQHF. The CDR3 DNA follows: TGTGCCAGCACCACAGGGCTGGGGGGCAATCAGCCCCAGCATTTT.